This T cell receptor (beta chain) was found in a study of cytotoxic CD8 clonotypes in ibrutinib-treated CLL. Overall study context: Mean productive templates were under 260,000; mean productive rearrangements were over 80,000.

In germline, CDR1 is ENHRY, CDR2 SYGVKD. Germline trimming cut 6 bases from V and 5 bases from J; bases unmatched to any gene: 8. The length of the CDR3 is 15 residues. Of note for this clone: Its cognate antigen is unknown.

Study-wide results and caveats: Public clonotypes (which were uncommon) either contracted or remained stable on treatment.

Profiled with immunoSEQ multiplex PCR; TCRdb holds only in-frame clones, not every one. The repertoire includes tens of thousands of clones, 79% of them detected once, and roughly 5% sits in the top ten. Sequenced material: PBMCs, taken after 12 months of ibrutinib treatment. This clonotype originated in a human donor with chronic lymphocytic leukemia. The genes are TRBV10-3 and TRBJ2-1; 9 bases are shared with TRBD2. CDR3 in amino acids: CAIRRAGGRDNEQFF. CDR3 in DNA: TGTGCCATCAGGAGAGCGGGAGGAAGGGACAATGAGCAGTTCTTC.